These 12 T cell receptor beta chains were all obtained from the same sample, sequenced in a study of blood T cells in healthy people across ages. Primed by a sample-barcoded 5' primer and a J-beta primer mix, a second PCR proceeded for about 7 to 11 cycles. TCRdb processed the 5' RACE reads anew with MiXCR; each CDR3 protein has one entry. The sample records about 780,000 distinct CDR3 sequences, 60% to 80% being singletons. Specimen: blood. The receptor set was obtained from a man aged 25-45 years in good health.

Notes on this clonotype: The junction departs from the called germline gene at one end, perhaps through a read error. The chain is built from TRBV4-1 and TRBJ1-3; D is undetermined. Per the germline V gene, CDR1 is MGHRA and CDR2 is YSYEKL. CDR3 size: 14 residues. The CDR3: CASSQAQSGNTIYF. The CDR3 region has the DNA TGCGCCAGCAGTCAAGCACAGTCTGGAAACACCATATATTTT.

The CDR3 DNA sequence: TGTGCCAGCAGCTCACGGGGGGGCCAAGCTGGCTACACCTTC. Translated: CASSSRGGQAGYTF. The chain uses TRBV7-2 and TRBJ1-2, with D perhaps TRBD1 (6 bases). The CDR3 spans 14 residues. V was trimmed by 4 bases and J by 7 bases, leaving 16 bases between them. The germline CDR1 and CDR2 sequences are SGHTA and FQGNSA.

The V call is TRBV5-1, the J call TRBJ1-2; D is perhaps TRBD1 (6 bases). The CDR3 consists of 15 residues. Looked up from germline, CDR1 is SGHRS and CDR2 is YFSETQ. V was clipped by 5 bases and J by 8 bases, with 22 bases between them. The DNA of the CDR3 is TGCGCCAGCAGGAATTCCCGGGGGGCTTCAGACGGCTACACCTTC. It translates to CASRNSRGASDGYTF.

This chain links TRBV2 with TRBJ2-7; perhaps TRBD1 as D (5 bases). CDR1 and CDR2 (germline): SNHLY, FYNNEI. V was pared by 4 bases and J by 5 bases, with 12 bases between. This CDR3 has 13 amino acids. CDR3 protein: CASSARVYDEQYF. The CDR3 bases are TGTGCCAGCAGTGCCAGGGTTTACGACGAGCAGTACTTC.

This clonotype was found a few times. V is TRBV28 and J is TRBJ1-5, with D tentatively TRBD1 (5 bases). V lost 2 bases to trimming and J lost 0 bases, with 11 bases between them. This CDR3 is 16 amino acids long. Germline assignment: CDR1 MDHEN and CDR2 SYDVKM. The CDR3 region is CASSLRRQLSNQPQHF. The CDR3 DNA is TGTGCCAGCAGTTTAAGGCGACAGCTTAGCAATCAGCCCCAGCATTTT.

This clonotype was picked up a small number of times. The J gene is TRBJ1-2, the V gene TRBV4-3; D possibly corresponds to TRBD1 (5 bases). Germline V gene sequence: CDR1 LGHNA, CDR2 YSLEER. V lost 0 bases and J lost 1, with 9 bases in between. The CDR3 spans 15 residues. The DNA for the CDR3 is TGCGCCAGCAGCCAAGAGGCAGGGATTAACTATGGCTACACCTTC. Protein sequence: CASSQEAGINYGYTF.

The table lists this clonotype with a count of one. The rearrangement links TRBV7-3 to TRBJ2-5, with TRBD2 identical over 7 bases. The CDR3 runs 15 residues. V was clipped by 5 bases and J by 2 bases; unmatched bases: 8. Germline-derived CDR1 and CDR2 are SGHTA and FQGTGA. The CDR3 reads CASSPRGGIQETQYF. The CDR3 DNA follows: TGTGCCAGCAGCCCTAGGGGAGGGATACAAGAGACCCAGTACTTC.

The chain combines TRBV9 with TRBJ2-7, with TRBD1 as a possible D gene (6 bases). The last part of the DNA fits TRBJ2-5 better; the J call may be wrong. The CDR3 covers 14 residues. Germline V lookup: CDR1 SGDLS, CDR2 YYNGEE. The CDR3, as DNA: TGTGCCAGCAGCGATACAGGGTCTCGGGAGACCCAGTACTTC. This codes for CASSDTGSRETQYF.

This rearrangement joins TRBV6-5 to TRBJ2-5; D is undetermined. The CDR3 runs 15 residues. V was clipped by 6 bases and J by 1 base, with 15 bases between them. Per the germline V gene, CDR1 is MNHEY and CDR2 is SVGAGI. The DNA of the CDR3 is TGTGCCAGCAGCAAAGGTCCTGGGGTCCAAGAGACCCAGTACTTC. Amino acids: CASSKGPGVQETQYF.

CDR3 sequence (DNA): TGTGCCAGCAGTTACCCGGTAACAGACCTGAACGTAGATACGCAGTATTTT. Its protein is CASSYPVTDLNVDTQYF. The J gene is TRBJ2-3, the V gene TRBV6-2 or TRBV6-3; D uncertain. The CDR3 contains 17 residues. The germline V and J ends were trimmed by 2 bases and 5 bases, with 20 bases remaining between them. Per germline, CDR1 MNHEY and CDR2 SVGEGT.

This clonotype was detected a few times. This CDR3 reads CASSLRAEANYGYTF. The CDR3 DNA sequence: TGTGCCAGCAGTTTGAGGGCAGAAGCTAACTATGGCTACACCTTC. The chain employs TRBV27 and TRBJ1-2; no firm D call. This CDR3 is 15 amino acids long. Germline-derived CDR1 and CDR2 are MNHEY and SMNVEV (reference sequence). The V end lost 3 bases, the J end lost 0 bases, and 11 bases lay between the germline ends.

The rearrangement joins TRBV7-2 to TRBJ2-7; D not resolved. The germline V gene encodes CDR1 SGHTA and CDR2 FQGNSA. This CDR3 spans 13 amino acids. With 2 bases removed from V and 4 bases from J, the gap between germline ends came to 9 bases. The CDR3 DNA reads TGTGCCAGCAGCTTAACCCAGGCGTACGAGCAGTACTTC. Encoded protein: CASSLTQAYEQYF.